This T cell receptor beta chain was recorded in a study of T cell clonotyping in hematopoietic cell transplantation (dated by TCRdb to about 2021). Context from the whole study: A total of roughly 150 blood samples were collected in the study from 35 consecutive transplant recipients and their related donors. Patients were recruited between late 2015 and 2017 and followed until late 2020 or death. The full study reports these points: Broader posttransplant TCR repertoire diversity was predicted by donor and pretransplant recipient Inverse Simpson Index values. Only a small fraction of recipient repertoires overlapped donor repertoires, with over 95% appearing de novo at the given depth. The sample size was limited, and CD4 and CD8 repertoire contributions could not be separated because cells were not sorted. After transplant, TCR diversity in recipients dropped, and pathologically expanded clonotypes increased progressively from day 30 to day 180.

TCR beta CDR3 regions were amplified from genomic DNA with the immunoSEQ assay, a bias-controlled multiplex PCR using V- and J-specific primers. In a second PCR step, a proprietary barcode and Illumina adapter sequences were attached to the CDR3 amplicons. CDR3 libraries were sequenced on an Illumina MiSeq instrument. The study's processing was this. Export and quality control were performed with immunoSEQ Analyzer 3.0, and downstream analyses were performed with R Bioconductor and Immunarch. Repertoire metrics were calculated using only productive rearrangements within the normalized downsampled data set. Pathologically expanded clonotypes were defined as those larger than 5 templates in the normalized cohort. Repertoire diversity was measured with the Inverse Simpson Index. To capture all clonotypes, CMV-specificity analyses were performed on the non-normalized data set. As stored in TCRdb, this immuneACCESS dataset retains in-frame rearrangements with V and J assigned. A fraction of the clones does not appear; measured against another copy, unresolved V genes explain less than half of the discrepancy, and the remainder lacks a known reason. V and J calls and clone size are given by that table; D and trimming were obtained from the DNA. The sample table shows more than 15,000 clones, and less than 80% are seen once. The top ten hold 12% of the sample.

As regards this clone: Its antigen target is currently unknown. No quality values exist for individual bases; no much larger clone is one base distant.

Per the publication, the time point label means: 30 days after allo-HCT. Blood from recipients was drawn roughly 28 days before transplant, then again at days 30, 100 and 180 after transplant. Using Nuclei Lysis Solution, genomic DNA was extracted from unfractionated peripheral blood mononuclear cells that were either fresh or cryopreserved. The TCR sequence derives from a male patient aged 45-59 years who had an allogeneic stem cell transplant from an unrelated donor, so T cells may come from the graft donor. Some clones in this sample may be carry-over from other donors' samples. This specimen was PBMCs, taken 30 days after allogeneic stem cell transplant.

The CDR3 protein sequence reads: CASSFGSGFGKLFF. At the DNA level, the sequence is TGTGCCAGCAGCTTCGGGTCAGGCTTCGGAAAACTGTTTTTT. The chain uses TRBV5-8 and TRBJ1-4; the D gene is not confidently resolved. There are 14 amino acids in the CDR3, from cysteine to phenylalanine inclusive. The retained sequence is limited to the CDR3, 42 bases, with the frame set at the first base. CDR1 SGHTS and CDR2 YDEGEE are derived from the germline V gene. Cut back by 2 bases and 10 bases, the V and J ends lie 15 bases apart.